One sample yielded the 26 T cell receptor beta chains listed below, sequenced in a study of long-term antiretroviral therapy in people with HIV. Running of the v3.0 immunoSEQ assay took place at survey level. Some clones are missing from TCRdb's copy, which holds only in-frame ones; the method was immunoSEQ multiplex PCR. The sample carries 32,000 or so clones, about three quarters recorded once. The sample in question was unsorted PBMCs, obtained 2 years after starting antiretroviral therapy. The receptors stem from a woman aged 50 to 60 with HIV.

This clone has only one observation. This chain joins TRBV15 and TRBJ1-1; 9 nucleotides line up with TRBD1. This CDR3 has 18 residues. V trimming: 4 bases; J trimming: 0 bases; junction bases outside the gene matches: 12. Germline assignment: CDR1 LNHNV and CDR2 YYDKDF (reference sequence). CDR3 nucleotide sequence: TGTGCCACCAGCATCCGTCTTATAGGGACAGGGATGAACACTGAAGCTTTCTTT. It translates to CATSIRLIGTGMNTEAFF.

This rearrangement joins TRBV2 to TRBJ1-1; the match to TRBD1 covers 11 bases. CDR3 size: 15 residues. Germline values: CDR1 SNHLY, CDR2 FYNNEI. Trimming at V came to 6 bases and at J to 2 bases, leaving 5 bases not matched to a gene. The CDR3 DNA reads as TGTGCCAGCAGACCTCGGACAGGGGGCAACACTGAAGCTTTCTTT. Amino acid sequence: CASRPRTGGNTEAFF. Full variable domain (remainder filled in from reference TRBV2 and TRBJ1-1): EPEVTQTPSHQVTQMGQEVILRCVPISNHLYFYWYRQILGQKVEFLVSFYNNEISEKSEIFDDQFSVERPDGSNFTLKIRSTKLEDSAMYFCASRPRTGGNTEAFFGQGTRLTVV.

This clone was seen a few times. The V gene is TRBV2, the J gene TRBJ1-2; 7 bases match TRBD1. Germline V gives CDR1 SNHLY, CDR2 FYNNEI. This CDR3 comprises 16 residues. The V segment lost 5 bases and the J segment 1 base; nucleotides outside the gene matches: 10. Here the CDR3 reads CASSSDRVEINYGYTF. The CDR3 DNA follows: TGTGCCAGCAGTTCCGACAGGGTTGAGATTAACTATGGCTACACCTTC.

The rearrangement uses TRBV6-1 and TRBJ1-6; a weak D match, TRBD1 (5 bases). The CDR3 is made up of 18 amino acids. Germline CDR1 is MNHNS and CDR2 is SASEGT. V dropped 2 bases and J dropped 8 bases, with 22 bases sitting between them. The CDR3 region has the DNA TGTGCCAGCAGTGAAAGGTTGGCAGGGCTATTGGGGCATTCACCCCTCCACTTT. As protein: CASSERLAGLLGHSPLHF.

V usage is TRBV5-1 and J usage is TRBJ1-4, with 8 bases that match TRBD1. This CDR3 region has 14 residues. Germline-derived CDR1 and CDR2 are SGHRS and YFSETQ. Losses at the gene ends were 2 bases for V and 8 bases for J; bases not matched to a gene: 5. CDR3 DNA: TGCGCCAGCAGCTTCTCCGACAGGGGCGAAAAACTGTTTTTT. It is translated as CASSFSDRGEKLFF.

The chain joins TRBV6-1 to TRBJ1-1; no clear D gene. From germline, CDR1 is MNHNS and CDR2 SASEGT. V lost 5 bases and J lost 4, with 11 bases in between. This CDR3 is 13 amino acids long. Written as DNA, the CDR3 is TGTGCCAGCAGTACCCTTTTAGGCACTGAAGCTTTCTTT. This encodes CASSTLLGTEAFF.

This rearrangement joins TRBV7-9 to TRBJ1-1; D is possibly TRBD1 (6 bases). This CDR3 is built from 14 residues. In germline, CDR1 is SEHNR, CDR2 FQNEAQ (reference sequence). V gave up 0 bases and J gave up 4 bases, with 9 bases separating them. CDR3 DNA: TGTGCCAGCAGCTTAGCGGGACATATCACTGAAGCTTTCTTT. This translates into CASSLAGHITEAFF.

The chain uses TRBV4-1 and TRBJ1-1; tentative D call: TRBD1 (6 bases). V shed 0 bases and J shed 7 bases, with 12 bases lying between them. The V gene's germline CDR1 is MGHRA and CDR2 YSYEKL. CDR3 length equals 14 residues. The chain's CDR3 is CASSQEKDSVEAFF. CDR3 nucleotide sequence: TGCGCCAGCAGCCAAGAGAAGGACAGCGTTGAAGCTTTCTTT.

The chain is built from TRBV6-5 and TRBJ2-7; TRBD1 matches 8 bases. The CDR3 totals 13 residues. The germline CDR1 and CDR2 sequences are MNHEY and SVGAGI. V trimming: 8 bases; J trimming: 0 bases; junction bases outside the gene matches: 3. CDR3 loop: CASEQGDSYEQYV. The CDR3 DNA sequence: TGTGCCAGCGAACAGGGGGACTCCTACGAGCAGTACGTC.

The chain is built from TRBV12-5 and TRBJ2-7, with D maybe TRBD2 (6 bases). CDR1 is LGHNT and CDR2 is FRNRAP in the germline V gene. The CDR3 is 16 residues long. V was cut by 0 bases and J by 3 bases, with 15 bases left in between. This CDR3 is CASGLVLGVDYYEQYF. The CDR3 DNA reads as TGTGCTAGTGGTTTGGTACTTGGGGTGGACTACTACGAGCAGTACTTC.

The chain couples TRBV19 to TRBJ2-1; possibly TRBD1 or TRBD2 for D (5 bases each). This CDR3 has 14 amino acids. Trimming stripped 1 base from V and 9 bases from J, with 13 bases between. Germline assignment: CDR1 LNHDA and CDR2 SQIVND (reference sequence). CDR3 sequence reads: CASSIGAGSAEQFF. The CDR3 nucleotides read TGTGCCAGTAGTATAGGGGCAGGGAGTGCTGAGCAGTTCTTC.

This chain joins TRBV29-1 and TRBJ2-2; D might be TRBD2 (6 bases). V dropped 3 bases and J dropped 1 base, with 9 bases sitting between them. The CDR3 loop spans 14 amino acids. Germline-derived CDR1 and CDR2 are SQVTM and ANQGSEA. CDR3 DNA sequence: TGCAGCGTTGATCCGGGACTGAACACCGGGGAGCTGTTTTTT. This encodes CSVDPGLNTGELFF.

The chain links TRBV7-4 to TRBJ2-3; 11 nucleotides agree with TRBD2. With 2 bases clipped from V and 3 bases from J, the junction kept 13 bases outside the gene matches. Germline V lookup: CDR1 SGHVT, CDR2 SQSDAQ. The CDR3 totals 19 residues. CDR3: CASSLRFLAGGHWTDTQYF. CDR3 in DNA: TGTGCCAGCAGCTTACGGTTCCTAGCGGGGGGACACTGGACAGATACGCAGTATTTT.

This clone was found once. The chain uses TRBV6-5 and TRBJ1-2, with 10 bases that match TRBD1. V shed 7 bases, J shed 7 bases, and the junction held 3 bases outside the gene matches. The CDR3 is 12 residues long. The germline gives CDR1 MNHEY, CDR2 SVGAGI. The DNA of the CDR3 is TGTGCCAGCACGACAGGGGGCCTTGGCTACACCTTC. Translation: CASTTGGLGYTF.

This clone was counted between two and nine times. Written as DNA, the CDR3 is TGTGCCTGGAGTCGGACAGTCCGGACAGAAAAACTGTTTTTT. Amino acids: CAWSRTVRTEKLFF. The chain has TRBV30 and TRBJ1-4; tentative D call: TRBD1 (6 bases). Trimming took 2 bases from V and 8 from J, leaving 15 bases between them. Germline assignment: CDR1 GTSNPN and CDR2 SVGIG (reference sequence). The CDR3 runs 14 residues.

This rearrangement joins TRBV18 to TRBJ2-5, with 7 bases aligning to TRBD2. There are 14 residues in the CDR3. Germline V gene sequence: CDR1 KGHSH, CDR2 LQKENI. After removal of 0 bases from V and 6 bases from J, the junction contained 4 bases not matched to a gene. The CDR3: CASSPPGGQKTQYF. DNA for the CDR3: TGTGCCAGCTCACCACCGGGAGGGCAGAAGACCCAGTACTTC.

The J gene is TRBJ1-3, the V gene TRBV5-1; D gene uncertain. CDR3 length: 14 residues. Germline V CDR1 and CDR2: SGHRS, YFSETQ. The V and J ends lost 2 bases and 0 bases respectively, with 6 bases between them. The CDR3 region is CASSLEGSGNTIYF. CDR3 DNA sequence: TGCGCCAGCAGCTTAGAGGGCTCTGGAAACACCATATATTTT.

This clone has just one count. This rearrangement joins TRBV9 to TRBJ1-4; 8 bases agree with TRBD1. Germline-derived CDR1 and CDR2 are SGDLS and YYNGEE. Trimming cost V 4 bases and J 8 bases; bases outside gene matches: 7. This CDR3 contains 14 residues. For the CDR3, the DNA is TGTGCCAGCAGCATGACAGGGGCCGGCGAAAAACTGTTTTTT. Its translation is CASSMTGAGEKLFF.

The chain is built from TRBV7-3 and TRBJ2-3, with D perhaps TRBD1 or TRBD2 (5 bases each). Germline loops: CDR1 SGHTA, CDR2 FQGTGA. The V gene lost 4 bases and the J gene lost 6 bases, with 26 bases spanning the gap. The CDR3 consists of 18 residues. DNA for the CDR3: TGTGCCAGCAGCTCCGCTTTCGGGGACCCCCGACTCCGTGATACGCAGTATTTT. Its protein product is CASSSAFGDPRLRDTQYF.

Concerning this clone itself: Mismatch with germline at one junction end may stem from a read error. The chain joins TRBV19 to TRBJ1-4; D may be TRBD1 (6 bases). CDR3 size: 13 residues. CDR1 is LNHDA and CDR2 is SQIVND in the germline V gene (reference sequence). CDR3 sequence: CASSGYREGKTVF. The CDR3 bases are TGTGCCAGTAGTGGCTACAGGGAGGGAAAAACTGTTTTT.

The V gene is TRBV7-9, the J gene TRBJ2-3, with TRBD2 identical over 7 bases. The CDR3 extends over 15 amino acids. J lost 2 bases, V lost 5 bases, and 7 bases had no gene match. Germline CDR1 is SEHNR and CDR2 is FQNEAQ (reference sequence). The CDR3 loop reads CASSPPRGVTDTQYF. CDR3 coding DNA: TGTGCCAGCAGCCCCCCCCGGGGGGTCACAGATACGCAGTATTTT.

In regard to this clone: The same CDR3 can be traced to other DNA sequences in this sample. This CDR3 is CASSSTGNYGYTF. The CDR3, as DNA: TGTGCCAGCAGCTCGACAGGGAACTATGGCTACACCTTC. V is TRBV11-2 and J is TRBJ1-2, with 7 bases lining up with TRBD1. Germline values: CDR1 SGHAT, CDR2 FQNNGV. Germline trimming cut 4 bases from V and 2 bases from J; bases unmatched to any gene: 1. The CDR3 length is 13 residues.

The chain is built from TRBV2 and TRBJ1-2; D is undetermined. CDR3 length: 13 amino acids. V shed 7 bases and J shed 8 bases, with 17 bases lying between them. Germline V gives CDR1 SNHLY, CDR2 FYNNEI. The CDR3 DNA is TGTGCCAGCAATCAAGACCCTACGGGGGGCTACACCTTC. Its protein is CASNQDPTGGYTF.

J is TRBJ2-2 and V is TRBV7-6, with 12 bases matching TRBD2. CDR1 and CDR2 (germline): SGHVS, FNYEAQ. The CDR3 runs to 16 residues. Losses at the gene ends were 5 bases for V and 7 bases for J; bases not matched to a gene: 8. In DNA form, the CDR3 reads TGTGCCAGCAGCAAAGGACTAGCGGGGCGGGGCGGGGAGCTGTTTTTT. Encoded protein: CASSKGLAGRGGELFF.

This clone has just one count. The CDR3 coding sequence is TGTGCCAGCAGTTTCCGGCGCCCGACGGGGCAGCCCCAGCATTTT. Protein sequence: CASSFRRPTGQPQHF. The chain has TRBV27 and TRBJ1-5; D unresolved. Trimming stripped 3 bases from V and 7 bases from J, with 16 bases between. CDR3 length equals 15 residues. The germline V gene encodes CDR1 MNHEY and CDR2 SMNVEV (reference sequence).

The chain recombines TRBV9 with TRBJ2-1, with TRBD2 matching over 9 bases. J lost 9 bases, V lost 0 bases, and 10 bases had no gene match. There are 16 residues in the CDR3. Germline lookup yields CDR1 SGDLS and CDR2 YYNGEE. In DNA, the CDR3 is TGTGCCAGCAGCGTAGGAGGGACTAGCAGCCTCCGTGAGCAGTTCTTC. The encoded protein is CASSVGGTSSLREQFF. Variable domain in full (rest from reference TRBV9 and TRBJ2-1): DSGVTQTPKHLITATGQRVTLRCSPRSGDLSVYWYQQSLDQGLQFLIQYYNGEERAKGNILERFSAQQFPDLHSELNLSSLELGDSALYFCASSVGGTSSLREQFFGPGTRLTVL.